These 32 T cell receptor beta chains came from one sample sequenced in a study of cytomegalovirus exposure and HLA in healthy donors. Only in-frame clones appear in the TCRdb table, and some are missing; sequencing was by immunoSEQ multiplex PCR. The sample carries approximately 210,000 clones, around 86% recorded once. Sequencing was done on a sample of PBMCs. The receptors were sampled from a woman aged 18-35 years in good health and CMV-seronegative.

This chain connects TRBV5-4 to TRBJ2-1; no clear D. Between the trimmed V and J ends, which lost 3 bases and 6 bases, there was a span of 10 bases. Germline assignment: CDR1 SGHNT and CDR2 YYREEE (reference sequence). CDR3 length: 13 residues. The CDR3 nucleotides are TGTGCCAGCAGCTCCTCGGTGCCCAATGAGCAGTTCTTC. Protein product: CASSSSVPNEQFF.

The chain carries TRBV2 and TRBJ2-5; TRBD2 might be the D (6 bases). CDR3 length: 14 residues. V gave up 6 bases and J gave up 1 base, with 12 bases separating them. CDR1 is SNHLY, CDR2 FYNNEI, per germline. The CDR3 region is CASREGRIQETQYF. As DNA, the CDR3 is TGTGCCAGCAGGGAGGGGCGGATCCAAGAGACCCAGTACTTC.

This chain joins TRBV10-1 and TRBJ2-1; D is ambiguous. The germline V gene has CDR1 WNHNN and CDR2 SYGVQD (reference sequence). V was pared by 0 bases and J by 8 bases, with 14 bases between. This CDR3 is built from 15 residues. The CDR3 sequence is CASSESQTPPDEQFF. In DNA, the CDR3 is TGCGCCAGCAGTGAGTCTCAAACACCGCCCGATGAGCAGTTCTTC.

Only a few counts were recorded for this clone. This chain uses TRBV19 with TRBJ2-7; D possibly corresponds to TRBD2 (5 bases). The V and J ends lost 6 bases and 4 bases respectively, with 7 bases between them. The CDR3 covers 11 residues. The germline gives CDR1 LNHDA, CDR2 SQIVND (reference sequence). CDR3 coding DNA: TGTGCCAGTAGGCGAGGGTACGAGCAGTACTTC. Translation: CASRRGYEQYF.

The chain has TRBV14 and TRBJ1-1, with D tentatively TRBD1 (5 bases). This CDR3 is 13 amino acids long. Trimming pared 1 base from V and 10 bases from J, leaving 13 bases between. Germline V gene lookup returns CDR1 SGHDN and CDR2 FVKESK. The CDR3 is CASSQVDRVSAFF. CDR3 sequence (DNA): TGTGCCAGCAGCCAAGTTGACAGAGTGTCAGCTTTCTTT.

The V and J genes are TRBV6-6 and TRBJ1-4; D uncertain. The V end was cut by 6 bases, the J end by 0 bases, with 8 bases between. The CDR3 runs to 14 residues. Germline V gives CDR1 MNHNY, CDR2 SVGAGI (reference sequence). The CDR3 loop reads CASRSGSTNEKLFF. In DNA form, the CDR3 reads TGTGCCAGCAGGTCAGGTTCAACTAATGAAAAACTGTTTTTT.

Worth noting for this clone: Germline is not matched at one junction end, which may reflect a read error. The CDR3 DNA sequence: TGCCGGGTGGGCACTGAAGCTTTCTTT. It yields the protein CRVGTEAFF. The V call is TRBV6-1, the J call TRBJ1-1; D gene ambiguous. The V gene's germline CDR1 is MNHNS and CDR2 SASEGT. The CDR3 spans 9 residues.

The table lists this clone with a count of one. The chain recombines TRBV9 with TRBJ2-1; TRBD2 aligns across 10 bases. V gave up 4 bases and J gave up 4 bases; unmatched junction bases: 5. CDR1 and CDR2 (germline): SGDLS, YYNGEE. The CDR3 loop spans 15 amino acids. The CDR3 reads CASSPRTSGYNEQFF. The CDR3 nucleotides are TGTGCCAGCAGCCCCCGGACTAGCGGATACAATGAGCAGTTCTTC.

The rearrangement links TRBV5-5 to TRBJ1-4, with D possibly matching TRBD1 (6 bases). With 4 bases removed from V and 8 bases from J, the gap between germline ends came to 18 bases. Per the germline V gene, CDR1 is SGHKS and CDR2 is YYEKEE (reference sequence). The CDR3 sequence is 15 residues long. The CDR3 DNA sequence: TGTGCCAGCAGCGGATACAGGGTTCAAACCGAAAAACTGTTTTTT. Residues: CASSGYRVQTEKLFF.

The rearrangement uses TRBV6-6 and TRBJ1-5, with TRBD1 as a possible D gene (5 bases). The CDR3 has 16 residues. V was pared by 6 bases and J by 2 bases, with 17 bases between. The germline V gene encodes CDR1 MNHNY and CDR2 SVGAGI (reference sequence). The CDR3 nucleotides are TGTGCCAGCAGCTTATTACTAGCCAGGGGCAATCAGCCCCAGCATTTT. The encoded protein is CASSLLLARGNQPQHF.

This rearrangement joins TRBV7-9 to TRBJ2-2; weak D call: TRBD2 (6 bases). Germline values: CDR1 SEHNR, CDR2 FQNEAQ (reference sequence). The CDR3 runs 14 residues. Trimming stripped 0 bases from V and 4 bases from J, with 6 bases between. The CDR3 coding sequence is TGTGCCAGCAGCTTAGCGGGGGGCACCGGGGAGCTGTTTTTT. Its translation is CASSLAGGTGELFF. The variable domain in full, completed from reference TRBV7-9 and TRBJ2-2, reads DTGVSQNPRHKITKRGQNVTFRCDPISEHNRLYWYRQTLGQGPEFLTYFQNEAQLEKSRLLSDRFSAERPKGSFSTLEIQRTEQGDSAMYLCASSLAGGTGELFFGEGSRLTVL.

The CDR3 protein is CASSLGQGSEKLFF. CDR3 DNA sequence: TGTGCCAGCAGCCTGGGTCAGGGGTCTGAAAAACTGTTTTTT. The gene calls are TRBV4-2 and TRBJ1-4; the D gene is possibly TRBD1 (6 bases). From germline, CDR1 is LGHNA and CDR2 YNFKEQ. V was shortened by 4 bases and J by 7 bases, with 13 bases between the two germline ends. This CDR3 spans 14 amino acids.

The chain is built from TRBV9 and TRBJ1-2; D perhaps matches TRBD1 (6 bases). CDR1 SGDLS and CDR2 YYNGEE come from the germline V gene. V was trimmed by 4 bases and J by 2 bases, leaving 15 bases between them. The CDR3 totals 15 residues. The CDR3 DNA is TGTGCCAGCAGCATCAACCGGGACATAAACTATGGCTACACCTTC. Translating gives CASSINRDINYGYTF. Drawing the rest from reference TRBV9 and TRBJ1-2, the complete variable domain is DSGVTQTPKHLITATGQRVTLRCSPRSGDLSVYWYQQSLDQGLQFLIQYYNGEERAKGNILERFSAQQFPDLHSELNLSSLELGDSALYFCASSINRDINYGYTFGSGTRLTVV.

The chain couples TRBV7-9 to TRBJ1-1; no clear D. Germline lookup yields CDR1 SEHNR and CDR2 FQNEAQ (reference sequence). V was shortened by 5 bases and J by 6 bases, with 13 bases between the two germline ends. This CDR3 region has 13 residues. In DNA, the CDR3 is TGTGCCAGCAGCCCTAGCGTCGGGTCTGAAGCTTTCTTT. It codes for CASSPSVGSEAFF.

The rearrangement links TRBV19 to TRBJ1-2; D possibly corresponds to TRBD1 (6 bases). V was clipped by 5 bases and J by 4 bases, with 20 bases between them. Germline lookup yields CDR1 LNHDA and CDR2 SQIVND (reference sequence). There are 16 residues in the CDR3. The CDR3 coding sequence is TGTGCCAGTAGTCCTCTCCCAGGGGTCGGGCTCTATGGCTACACCTTC. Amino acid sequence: CASSPLPGVGLYGYTF.

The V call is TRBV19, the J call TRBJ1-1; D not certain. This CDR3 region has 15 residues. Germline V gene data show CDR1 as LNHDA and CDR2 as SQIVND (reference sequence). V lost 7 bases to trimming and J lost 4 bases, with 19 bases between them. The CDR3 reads CASKSLGGEGTEAFF. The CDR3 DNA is TGTGCCAGTAAATCCTTGGGCGGGGAGGGCACTGAAGCTTTCTTT.

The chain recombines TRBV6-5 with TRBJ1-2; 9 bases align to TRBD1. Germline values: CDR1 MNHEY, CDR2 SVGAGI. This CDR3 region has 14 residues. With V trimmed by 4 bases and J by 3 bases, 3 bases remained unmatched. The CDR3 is CASSLGQGHYGYTF. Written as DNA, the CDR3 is TGTGCCAGCAGTTTGGGACAGGGCCACTATGGCTACACCTTC.

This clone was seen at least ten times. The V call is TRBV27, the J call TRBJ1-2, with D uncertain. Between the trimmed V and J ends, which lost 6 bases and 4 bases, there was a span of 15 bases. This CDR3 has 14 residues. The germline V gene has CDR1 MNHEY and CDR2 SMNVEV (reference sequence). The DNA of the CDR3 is TGTGCCAGCAGCCCCGTGAGGGCCCCCTATGGCTACACCTTC. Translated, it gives CASSPVRAPYGYTF.

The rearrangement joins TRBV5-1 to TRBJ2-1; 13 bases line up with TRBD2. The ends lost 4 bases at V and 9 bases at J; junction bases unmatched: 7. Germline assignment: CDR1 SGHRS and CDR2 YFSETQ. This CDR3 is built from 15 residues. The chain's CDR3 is CASSPTSGRASEQFF. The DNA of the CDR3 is TGCGCCAGCAGCCCCACTAGCGGGAGGGCCAGTGAGCAGTTCTTC.

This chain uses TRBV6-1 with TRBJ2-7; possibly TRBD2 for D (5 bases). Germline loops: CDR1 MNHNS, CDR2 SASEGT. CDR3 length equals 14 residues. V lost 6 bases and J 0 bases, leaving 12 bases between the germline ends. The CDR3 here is CASRPEGISYEQYF. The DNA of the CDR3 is TGTGCCAGCAGGCCAGAGGGAATCTCCTACGAGCAGTACTTC.

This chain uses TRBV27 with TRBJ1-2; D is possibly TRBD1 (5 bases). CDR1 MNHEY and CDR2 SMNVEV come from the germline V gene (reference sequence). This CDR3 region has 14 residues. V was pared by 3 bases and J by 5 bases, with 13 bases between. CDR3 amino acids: CASSLRGDLYGYTF. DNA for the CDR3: TGTGCCAGCAGTTTGCGGGGGGACCTATATGGCTACACCTTC.

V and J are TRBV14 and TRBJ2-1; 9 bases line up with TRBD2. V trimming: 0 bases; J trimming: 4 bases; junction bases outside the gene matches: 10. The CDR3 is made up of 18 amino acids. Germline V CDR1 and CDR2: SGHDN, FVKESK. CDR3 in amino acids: CASSQDPPSGIGYNEQFF. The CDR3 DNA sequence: TGTGCCAGCAGCCAAGATCCCCCTAGCGGGATAGGGTACAATGAGCAGTTCTTC. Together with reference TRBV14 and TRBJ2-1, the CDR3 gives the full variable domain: EAGVTQFPSHSVIEKGQTVTLRCDPISGHDNLYWYRRVMGKEIKFLLHFVKESKQDESGMPNNRFLAERTGGTYSTLKVQPAELEDSGVYFCASSQDPPSGIGYNEQFFGPGTRLTVL.

The CDR3 loop is CASGTTGGAAEAFF. CDR3 DNA sequence: TGTGCCAGCGGTACGACTGGGGGGGCAGCTGAAGCTTTCTTT. This sequence joins TRBV19 and TRBJ1-1; tentatively, D is TRBD1 (6 bases). The germline V and J ends were trimmed by 9 bases and 6 bases, with 20 bases remaining between them. Germline values: CDR1 LNHDA, CDR2 SQIVND (reference sequence). This CDR3 contains 14 residues.

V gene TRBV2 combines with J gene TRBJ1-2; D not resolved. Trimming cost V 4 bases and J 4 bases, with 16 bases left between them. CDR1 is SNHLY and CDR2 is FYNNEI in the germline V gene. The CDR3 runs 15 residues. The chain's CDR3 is CASSVGSLRTYGYTF. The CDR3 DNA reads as TGTGCCAGCAGTGTCGGGAGTCTTAGGACCTATGGCTACACCTTC.

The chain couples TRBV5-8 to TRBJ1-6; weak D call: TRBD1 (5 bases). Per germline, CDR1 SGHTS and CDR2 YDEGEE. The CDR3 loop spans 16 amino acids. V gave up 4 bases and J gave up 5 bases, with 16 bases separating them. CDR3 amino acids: CASSQTGSGDNSPLHF. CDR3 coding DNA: TGTGCCAGCAGCCAAACAGGAAGCGGGGATAATTCACCCCTCCACTTT.

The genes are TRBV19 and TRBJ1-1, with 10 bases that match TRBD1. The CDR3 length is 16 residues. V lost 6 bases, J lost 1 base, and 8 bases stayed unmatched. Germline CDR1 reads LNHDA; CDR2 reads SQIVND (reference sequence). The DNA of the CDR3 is TGTGCCAGTAGCCAGACAGGGGGCAGGGGGAACACTGAAGCTTTCTTT. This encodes CASSQTGGRGNTEAFF. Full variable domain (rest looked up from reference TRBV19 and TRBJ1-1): DGGITQSPKYLFRKEGQNVTLSCEQNLNHDAMYWYRQDPGQGLRLIYYSQIVNDFQKGDIAEGYSVSREKKESFPLTVTSAQKNPTAFYLCASSQTGGRGNTEAFFGQGTRLTVV.

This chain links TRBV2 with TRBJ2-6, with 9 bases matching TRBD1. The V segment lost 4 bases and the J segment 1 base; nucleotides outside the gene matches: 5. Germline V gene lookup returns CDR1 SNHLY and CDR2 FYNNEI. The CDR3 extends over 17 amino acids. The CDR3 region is CASSVLGQGSGANVLTF. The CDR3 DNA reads TGTGCCAGCAGTGTTCTGGGACAGGGATCTGGGGCCAACGTCCTGACTTTC. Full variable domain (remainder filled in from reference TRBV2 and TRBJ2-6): EPEVTQTPSHQVTQMGQEVILRCVPISNHLYFYWYRQILGQKVEFLVSFYNNEISEKSEIFDDQFSVERPDGSNFTLKIRSTKLEDSAMYFCASSVLGQGSGANVLTFGAGSRLTVL.

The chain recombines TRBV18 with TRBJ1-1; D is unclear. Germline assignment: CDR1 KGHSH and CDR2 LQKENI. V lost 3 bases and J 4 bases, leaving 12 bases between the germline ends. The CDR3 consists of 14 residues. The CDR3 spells CASSPLITRTEAFF. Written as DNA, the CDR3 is TGTGCCAGCTCACCTTTAATCACACGCACTGAAGCTTTCTTT.

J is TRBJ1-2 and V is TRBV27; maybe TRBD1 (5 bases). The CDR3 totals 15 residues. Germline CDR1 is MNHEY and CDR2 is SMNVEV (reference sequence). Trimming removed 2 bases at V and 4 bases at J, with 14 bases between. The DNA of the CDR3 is TGTGCCAGCAGTTTAGGGTCAGGGTCGGCCTATGGCTACACCTTC. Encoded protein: CASSLGSGSAYGYTF.

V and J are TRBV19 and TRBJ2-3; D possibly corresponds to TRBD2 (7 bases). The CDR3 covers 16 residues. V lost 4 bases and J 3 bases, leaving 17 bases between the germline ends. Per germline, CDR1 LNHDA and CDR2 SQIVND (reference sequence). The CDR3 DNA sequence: TGTGCCAGTAGTACAGATTGGCGGGGGCCTACAGATACGCAGTATTTT. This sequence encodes CASSTDWRGPTDTQYF.

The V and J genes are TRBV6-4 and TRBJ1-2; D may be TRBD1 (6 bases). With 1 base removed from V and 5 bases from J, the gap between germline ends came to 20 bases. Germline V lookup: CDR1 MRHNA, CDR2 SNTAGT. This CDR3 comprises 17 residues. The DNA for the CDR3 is TGTGCCAGCAGTGACTACCCAGTAGGACAGCTAGAGTATGGCTACACCTTC. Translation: CASSDYPVGQLEYGYTF.

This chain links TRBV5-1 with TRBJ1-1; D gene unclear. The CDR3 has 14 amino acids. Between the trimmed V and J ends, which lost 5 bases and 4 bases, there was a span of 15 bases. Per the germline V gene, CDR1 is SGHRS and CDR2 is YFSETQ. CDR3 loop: CASRAPSFSTEAFF. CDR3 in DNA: TGCGCCAGCAGAGCTCCAAGTTTCTCCACTGAAGCTTTCTTT. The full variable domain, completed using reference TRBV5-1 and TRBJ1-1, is KAGVTQTPRYLIKTRGQQVTLSCSPISGHRSVSWYQQTPGQGLQFLFEYFSETQRNKGNFPGRFSGRQFSNSRSEMNVSTLELGDSALYLCASRAPSFSTEAFFGQGTRLTVV.